The sequence of this TCR beta chain was determined in a study of cytomegalovirus exposure and HLA in healthy donors. The protocol was immunoSEQ multiplex PCR, while the TCRdb copy is restricted to in-frame clones and leaves out a portion. This table holds roughly 280,000 clones, around 85% found once. A word on this clone: The target antigen is unknown.

The CDR3 covers 15 residues. V was clipped by 5 bases and J by 5 bases; unmatched bases: 8. Per germline, CDR1 MNHEY and CDR2 SVGAGI. Separate from the approximately 700-subject first cohort was the approximately 130-subject validation cohort, to which the donors belonged. Study-level results: CMV antigen specificity was confirmed in vitro for a few CMV-associated chains. According to the study, 180 or so TCR beta chains were cytomegalovirus-associated. A later analysis found first-cohort TCR clusters tended to co-occur in the 90 to 150 validation repertoires.

This clonotype was sampled from a woman aged 18-29 years in good health and CMV-seronegative. Sample: PBMCs. The chain employs TRBV6-5 and TRBJ1-4; 7 nucleotides agree with TRBD1. The CDR3 region has the DNA TGTGCCAGCAGTCCCCTGGCAGGGGGAAATGAAAAACTGTTTTTT. Residues: CASSPLAGGNEKLFF.